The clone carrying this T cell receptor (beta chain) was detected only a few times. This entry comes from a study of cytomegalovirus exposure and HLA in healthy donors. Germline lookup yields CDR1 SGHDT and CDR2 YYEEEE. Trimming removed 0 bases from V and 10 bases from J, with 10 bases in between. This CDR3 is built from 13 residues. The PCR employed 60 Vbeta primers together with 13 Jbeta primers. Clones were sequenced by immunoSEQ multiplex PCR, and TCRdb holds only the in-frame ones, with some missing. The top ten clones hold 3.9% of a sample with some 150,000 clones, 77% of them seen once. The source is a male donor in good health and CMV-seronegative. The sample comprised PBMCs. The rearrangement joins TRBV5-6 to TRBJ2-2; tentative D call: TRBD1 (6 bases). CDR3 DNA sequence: TGTGCCAGCAGCTTGGTACAGGGCGAGGAGCTGTTTTTT. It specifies CASSLVQGEELFF.